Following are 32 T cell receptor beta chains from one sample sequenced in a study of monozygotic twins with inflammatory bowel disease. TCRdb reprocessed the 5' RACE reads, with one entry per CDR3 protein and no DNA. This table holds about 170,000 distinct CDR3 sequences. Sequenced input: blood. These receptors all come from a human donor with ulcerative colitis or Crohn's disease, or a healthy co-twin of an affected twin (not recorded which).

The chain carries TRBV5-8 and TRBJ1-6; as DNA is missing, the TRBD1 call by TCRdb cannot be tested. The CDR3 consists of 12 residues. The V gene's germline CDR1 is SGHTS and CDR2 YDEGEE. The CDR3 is CAPTGRNSPLHF.

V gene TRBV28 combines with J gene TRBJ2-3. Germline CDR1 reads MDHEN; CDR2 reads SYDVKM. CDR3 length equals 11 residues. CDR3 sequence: CASRLADTQYF.

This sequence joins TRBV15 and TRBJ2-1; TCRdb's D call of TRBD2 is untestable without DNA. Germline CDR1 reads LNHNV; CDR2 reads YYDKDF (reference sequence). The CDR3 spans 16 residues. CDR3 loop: CATSAGLELIYTEQFF.

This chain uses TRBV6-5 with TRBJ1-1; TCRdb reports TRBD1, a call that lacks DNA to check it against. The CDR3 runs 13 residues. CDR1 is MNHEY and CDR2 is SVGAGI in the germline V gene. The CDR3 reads CASSSTRGTEAFF.

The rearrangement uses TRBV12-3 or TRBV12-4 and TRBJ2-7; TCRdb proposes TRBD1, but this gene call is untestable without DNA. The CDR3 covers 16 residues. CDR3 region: CASSDGDRGDFHEQYF.

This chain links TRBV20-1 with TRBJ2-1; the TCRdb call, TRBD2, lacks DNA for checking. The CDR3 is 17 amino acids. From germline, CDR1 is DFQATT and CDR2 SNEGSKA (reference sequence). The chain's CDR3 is CSASDWAVAGGLNEQFF.

Here the CDR3 reads CASSGGTSGSINEQFF. The chain links TRBV9 to TRBJ2-1; the D call from TCRdb, TRBD2, cannot be confirmed without DNA. Per germline, CDR1 SGDLS and CDR2 YYNGEE. The CDR3 runs to 16 residues.

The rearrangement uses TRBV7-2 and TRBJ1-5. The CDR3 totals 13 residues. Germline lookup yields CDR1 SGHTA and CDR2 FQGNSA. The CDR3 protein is CASSLDPNQPQHF. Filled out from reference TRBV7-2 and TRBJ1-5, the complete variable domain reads GAGVSQSPSNKVTEKGKDVELRCDPISGHTALYWYRQSLGQGLEFLIYFQGNSAPDKSGLPSDRFSAERTGGSVSTLTIQRTQQEDSAVYLCASSLDPNQPQHFGDGTRLSIL.

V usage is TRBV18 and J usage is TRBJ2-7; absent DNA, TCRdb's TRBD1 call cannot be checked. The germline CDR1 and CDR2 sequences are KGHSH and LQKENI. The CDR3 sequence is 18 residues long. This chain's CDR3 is CASSPRDHGQKFSYEQYF.

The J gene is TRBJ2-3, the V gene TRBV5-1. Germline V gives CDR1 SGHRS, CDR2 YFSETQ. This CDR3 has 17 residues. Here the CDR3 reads CASSLVPFGMNTDTQYF.

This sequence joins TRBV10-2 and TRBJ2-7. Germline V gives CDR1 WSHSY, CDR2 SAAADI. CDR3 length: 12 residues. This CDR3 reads CASSNLRYEQYF.

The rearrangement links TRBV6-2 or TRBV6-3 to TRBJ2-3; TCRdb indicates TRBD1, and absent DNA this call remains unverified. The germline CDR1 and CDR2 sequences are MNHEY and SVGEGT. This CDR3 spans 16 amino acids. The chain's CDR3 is CASSQGPGRNTDTQYF.

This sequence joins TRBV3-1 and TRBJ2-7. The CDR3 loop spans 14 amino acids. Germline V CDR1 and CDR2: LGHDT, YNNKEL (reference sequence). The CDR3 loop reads CASSQGWGSYEQYF.

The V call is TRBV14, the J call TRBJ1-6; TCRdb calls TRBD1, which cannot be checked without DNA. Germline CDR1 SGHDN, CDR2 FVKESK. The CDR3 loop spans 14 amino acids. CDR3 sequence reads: CASSHRASNSPLHF. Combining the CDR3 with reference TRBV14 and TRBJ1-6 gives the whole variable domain EAGVTQFPSHSVIEKGQTVTLRCDPISGHDNLYWYRRVMGKEIKFLLHFVKESKQDESGMPNNRFLAERTGGTYSTLKVQPAELEDSGVYFCASSHRASNSPLHFGNGTRLTVT.

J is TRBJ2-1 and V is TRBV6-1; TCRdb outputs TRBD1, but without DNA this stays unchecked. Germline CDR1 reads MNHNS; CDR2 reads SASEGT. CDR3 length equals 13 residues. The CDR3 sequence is CASSSTGLGEQFF.

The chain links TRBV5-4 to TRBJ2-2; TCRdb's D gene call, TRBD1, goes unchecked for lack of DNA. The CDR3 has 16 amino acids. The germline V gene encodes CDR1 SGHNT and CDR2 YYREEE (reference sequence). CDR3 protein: CASSTLTGMNTGELFF.

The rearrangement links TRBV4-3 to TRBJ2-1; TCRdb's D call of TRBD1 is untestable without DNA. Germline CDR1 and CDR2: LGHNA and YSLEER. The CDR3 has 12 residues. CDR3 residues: CASSQGRDEQFF.

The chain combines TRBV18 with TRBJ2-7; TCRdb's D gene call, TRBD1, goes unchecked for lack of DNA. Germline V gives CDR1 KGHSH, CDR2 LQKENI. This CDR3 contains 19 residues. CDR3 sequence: CASSPYNPIRQGRYYEQYF.

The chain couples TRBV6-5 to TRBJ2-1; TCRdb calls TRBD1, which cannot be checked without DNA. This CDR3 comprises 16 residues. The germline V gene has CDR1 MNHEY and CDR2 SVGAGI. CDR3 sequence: CASSYSGRPPWDEQFF.

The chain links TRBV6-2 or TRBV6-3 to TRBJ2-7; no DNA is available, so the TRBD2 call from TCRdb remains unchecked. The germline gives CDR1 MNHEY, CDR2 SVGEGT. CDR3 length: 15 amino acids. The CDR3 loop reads CASSYGTSGSYEQYF.

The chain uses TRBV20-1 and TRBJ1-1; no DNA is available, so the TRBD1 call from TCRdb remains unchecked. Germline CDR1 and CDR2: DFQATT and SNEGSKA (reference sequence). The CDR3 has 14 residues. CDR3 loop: CSAGEGGYNTEAFF.

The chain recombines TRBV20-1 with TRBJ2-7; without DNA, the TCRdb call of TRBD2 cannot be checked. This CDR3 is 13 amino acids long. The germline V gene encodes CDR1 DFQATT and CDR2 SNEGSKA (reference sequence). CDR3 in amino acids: CSARGTSSYEQYF.

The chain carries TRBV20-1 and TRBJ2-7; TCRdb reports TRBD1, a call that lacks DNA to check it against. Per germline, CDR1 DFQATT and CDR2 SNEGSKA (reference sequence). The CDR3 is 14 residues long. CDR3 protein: CSAPPFGYSNEQYF.

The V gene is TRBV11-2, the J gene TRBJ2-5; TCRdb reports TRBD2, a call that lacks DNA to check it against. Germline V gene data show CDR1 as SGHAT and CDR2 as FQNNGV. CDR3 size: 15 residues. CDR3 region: CASSYPFRDYETQYF.

The CDR3 protein is CASSLAQRGGTEAFF. The rearrangement joins TRBV5-1 to TRBJ1-1; TCRdb's D gene call, TRBD1, goes unchecked for lack of DNA. The CDR3 runs to 15 residues. CDR1 is SGHRS and CDR2 is YFSETQ in the germline V gene.

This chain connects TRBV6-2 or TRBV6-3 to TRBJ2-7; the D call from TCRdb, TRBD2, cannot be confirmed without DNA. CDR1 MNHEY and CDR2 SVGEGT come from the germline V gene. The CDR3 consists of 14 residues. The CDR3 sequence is CASSRTSGIPEQYF.

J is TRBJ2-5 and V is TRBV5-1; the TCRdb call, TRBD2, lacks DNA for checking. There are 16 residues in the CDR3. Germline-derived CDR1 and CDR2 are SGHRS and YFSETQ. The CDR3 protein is CASSTLLAGGQETQYF.

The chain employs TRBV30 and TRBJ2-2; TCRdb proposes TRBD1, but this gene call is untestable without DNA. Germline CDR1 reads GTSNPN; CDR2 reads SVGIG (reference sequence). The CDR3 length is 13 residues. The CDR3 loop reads CAWRTGGTGELFF.

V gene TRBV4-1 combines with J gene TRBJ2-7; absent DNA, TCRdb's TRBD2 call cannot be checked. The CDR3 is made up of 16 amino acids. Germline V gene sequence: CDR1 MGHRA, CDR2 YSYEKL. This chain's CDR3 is CASSHPLTSGRNEQYF.

CDR3 sequence reads: CATSRDPGRFSYEQYF. This rearrangement joins TRBV15 to TRBJ2-7. CDR3 length: 16 residues. CDR1 is LNHNV, CDR2 YYDKDF, per germline (reference sequence).

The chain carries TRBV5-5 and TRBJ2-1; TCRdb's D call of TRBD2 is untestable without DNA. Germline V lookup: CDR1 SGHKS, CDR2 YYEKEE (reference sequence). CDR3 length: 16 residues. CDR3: CASSLEPSGRIDEQFF.

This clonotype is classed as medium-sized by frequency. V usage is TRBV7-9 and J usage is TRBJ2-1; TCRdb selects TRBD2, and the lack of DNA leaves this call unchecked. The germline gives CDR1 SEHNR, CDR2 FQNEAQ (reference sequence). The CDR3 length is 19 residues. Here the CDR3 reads CASSLVGGKAGGGYNEQFF.